These T cell receptor beta chains were read from a single sample in a study of ipilimumab plus nivolumab after autologous stem cell transplantation. TCRdb's table, derived via immunoSEQ multiplex PCR, lists solely in-frame clones and lacks some. In the table there are about 2,100 clones, 60% to 80% of which are singletons. The sample was PBMCs, taken in a trial of ipilimumab plus nivolumab as post-transplant consolidation. The receptors stem from a male donor with multiple myeloma. Each CDR3 is given with its conserved first and last residue. A D gene is named only where the DNA matches it firmly. A row's size may be missing; if present it is once, few, many or a size class.

D | J | V | size | CDR3 | DNA
TRBD1 | TRBJ2-1 | TRBV28 | NA | CASINPGQGANEQFF | TGTGCCAGCATTAACCCGGGACAGGGAGCCAATGAGCAGTTCTTC
TRBD2 | TRBJ2-7 | TRBV28 | NA | CASSSSGGPYEQYF | TGTGCCAGCAGTTCTAGCGGGGGCCCCTACGAGCAGTACTTC
TRBD1 | TRBJ1-5 | TRBV6-5 | NA | CASRLKPQGGQPQHF | TGTGCCAGCAGACTTAAGCCCCAGGGGGGTCAGCCCCAGCATTTT
TRBD1 | TRBJ2-2 | TRBV5-1 | few | CASSLMTGRTGELFF | TGCGCCAGCAGCTTGATGACAGGGCGAACCGGGGAGCTGTTTTTT
TRBD1 | TRBJ2-6 | TRBV27 | NA | CASSSTLTGVGTGANVLTF | TGTGCCAGCAGTTCAACATTGACAGGGGTGGGAACTGGGGCCAACGTCCTGACTTTC
NA | TRBJ2-2 | TRBV5-8 | NA | CASTMKIMNTGELFF | TGTGCCAGCACTATGAAGATTATGAACACCGGGGAGCTGTTTTTT
NA | TRBJ1-2 | TRBV16 | NA | CASSSGSPNYGYTF | TGTGCCAGCAGCTCGGGCTCTCCAAACTATGGCTACACCTTC
NA | TRBJ1-5 | TRBV2 | NA | CASSAGGASNQPQHF | TGTGCCAGCAGTGCGGGGGGGGCGAGCAATCAGCCCCAGCATTTT
NA | TRBJ2-7 | TRBV6-1 | once | CASSEAVGRVRGLGTHEQYF | TGTGCCAGCAGTGAAGCGGTAGGGAGAGTACGGGGGCTAGGCACCCACGAGCAGTACTTC
NA | TRBJ1-3 | TRBV19 | NA | CASTPSGNTIYF | TGTGCCAGTACCCCCTCTGGAAACACCATATATTTT
NA | TRBJ1-5 | TRBV7-9 | NA | CASSFSGAGGNQPQHF | TGTGCCAGCAGCTTCTCAGGGGCAGGAGGCAATCAGCCCCAGCATTTT
TRBD2 | TRBJ2-7 | TRBV7-9 | NA | CASTYPSSGESYEQYF | TGTGCCAGCACCTACCCGTCTAGCGGGGAGTCCTACGAGCAGTACTTC
NA | TRBJ2-5 | TRBV18 | NA | CASSPPGPRETQYF | TGTGCCAGCTCACCACCGGGCCCCCGGGAGACCCAGTACTTC
NA | TRBJ2-3 | TRBV28 | once | CASKLAASTDTQYF | TGTGCCAGCAAACTGGCGGCTAGCACAGATACGCAGTATTTT
NA | TRBJ2-1 | TRBV27 | NA | CASSRPNYNEQFF | TGTGCCAGCAGTCGACCCAACTACAATGAGCAGTTCTTC
TRBD2 | TRBJ2-2 | TRBV9 | NA | CASSVAGGHNTGELFF | TGTGCCAGCAGCGTAGCGGGAGGCCACAACACCGGGGAGCTGTTTTTT
NA | TRBJ2-2 | TRBV4-1 | NA | CASGHRNGGELFF | TGCGCCAGCGGACATAGAAACGGCGGGGAGCTGTTTTTT
NA | TRBJ2-3 | TRBV2 | NA | CASSDGEEMDTQYF | TGTGCCAGCAGTGATGGGGAGGAGATGGATACGCAGTATTTT
TRBD1 | TRBJ1-6 | TRBV14 | NA | CASSDRANSPLHF | TGTGCCAGCTCGGACAGGGCTAATTCACCCCTCCACTTT
TRBD2 | TRBJ2-7 | TRBV5-4 | NA | CASSLGGGAISYEQYF | TGTGCCAGCAGCTTGGGGGGGGGAGCTATCTCCTACGAGCAGTACTTC
NA | TRBJ1-1 | TRBV5-4 | NA | CASSLETANTEAFF | TGTGCCAGCAGCTTGGAGACCGCGAACACTGAAGCTTTCTTT
NA | TRBJ2-5 | TRBV10-2 | NA | CASSARGETQYF | TGCGCCAGCTCGGCCAGGGGAGAGACCCAGTACTTC
TRBD1 | TRBJ1-2 | TRBV2 | NA | CASNRQGGYGYTF | TGTGCCAGCAACAGACAGGGAGGGTATGGCTACACCTTC
NA | TRBJ1-2 | TRBV10-3 | NA | CAIRGGRTNYGYTF | TGTGCCATCAGGGGAGGGAGGACGAACTATGGCTACACCTTC
NA | TRBJ2-7 | TRBV2 | few | CASSAGTWQEQYF | TGTGCCAGCAGTGCCGGGACCTGGCAGGAGCAGTACTTC
NA | TRBJ1-5 | TRBV5-5 | large | CASSPTDSNQPQHF | TGTGCCAGCAGCCCCACAGATAGCAATCAGCCCCAGCATTTT
NA | TRBJ2-5 | TRBV5-1 | few | CASSLVFNQETQYF | TGCGCCAGCAGCTTGGTATTCAACCAAGAGACCCAGTACTTC
TRBD1 | TRBJ1-5 | TRBV19 | NA | CASSPEYWTGSNQPQHF | TGTGCCAGTAGTCCTGAATACTGGACAGGGAGCAATCAGCCCCAGCATTTT
TRBD2 | TRBJ2-7 | TRBV7-2 | NA | CASSPRLAGRPREQYF | TGTGCCAGCAGCCCCCGACTAGCGGGACGCCCACGCGAGCAGTACTTC
TRBD1 | TRBJ1-5 | TRBV28 | NA | CASRIRQGLSNQPQHF | TGTGCCAGCAGGATTCGACAGGGACTTAGCAATCAGCCCCAGCATTTT
TRBD1 | TRBJ2-1 | TRBV5-4 | NA | CASSLVTGGVNEQFF | TGTGCCAGCAGCTTGGTGACAGGGGGCGTGAATGAGCAGTTCTTC
NA | TRBJ2-6 | TRBV7-2 | NA | CASSLAGGAGANVLTF | TGTGCCAGCAGCTTAGCCGGCGGAGCTGGGGCCAACGTCCTGACTTTC
TRBD1 | TRBJ2-7 | TRBV27 | NA | CASSFGRGTTYEQYF | TGTGCCAGCAGTTTCGGCAGGGGGACGACCTACGAGCAGTACTTC
NA | TRBJ1-5 | TRBV28 | once | CASSWTENQPQHF | TGTGCCAGCAGTTGGACAGAAAATCAGCCCCAGCATTTT
NA | TRBJ2-3 | TRBV15 | few | CATSMFGRGSMGADTQYF | TGTGCCACCAGCATGTTTGGGAGGGGTTCAATGGGGGCGGATACGCAGTATTTT
TRBD1 | TRBJ1-5 | TRBV28 | few | CGTTPDRGDRGNQPQHF | TGTGGTACCACACCGGACAGGGGCGATAGGGGCAATCAGCCCCAGCATTTT
NA | TRBJ2-5 | TRBV5-1 | NA | CASSLGQGYETQYF | TGCGCCAGCAGCTTGGGCCAGGGATATGAGACCCAGTACTTC
NA | TRBJ2-2 | TRBV7-9 | once | CASSLGQGRPGELFF | TGTGCCAGCAGCTTAGGTCAGGGCCGGCCCGGGGAGCTGTTTTTT
NA | TRBJ2-7 | TRBV4-1 | NA | CASSQEAARPYEQYF | TGCGCCAGCAGCCAAGAAGCGGCGAGGCCCTACGAGCAGTACTTC
NA | TRBJ1-1 | TRBV6-1 | NA | CASSELRKMNTEAFF | TGTGCCAGCAGTGAACTCAGGAAAATGAACACTGAAGCTTTCTTT
NA | TRBJ2-2 | TRBV5-1 | NA | CASSLGAGQTNTGELFF | TGCGCCAGCAGCTTGGGGGCGGGACAGACGAACACCGGGGAGCTGTTTTTT
NA | TRBJ2-4 | TRBV9 | NA | CASSKGSTGPRNIQYF | TGTGCCAGCAGCAAGGGATCCACAGGCCCGCGGAACATTCAGTACTTC
NA | TRBJ2-1 | TRBV30 | NA | CAWKTGRSSYNEQFF | TGTGCCTGGAAAACGGGGCGGAGCTCCTACAATGAGCAGTTCTTC
NA | TRBJ2-5 | TRBV7-3 | NA | CASSFKGETQYF | TGTGCCAGCAGCTTTAAGGGAGAGACCCAGTACTTC
NA | TRBJ1-2 | TRBV6-6 | NA | CASSRDPNYGYTF | TGTGCCAGCAGTCGTGACCCTAACTATGGCTACACCTTC
TRBD1 | TRBJ1-5 | TRBV28 | NA | CASSATGDLHF | TGTGCCAGCAGTGCTACAGGGGATCTGCATTTT
TRBD2 | TRBJ2-1 | TRBV19 | NA | CASTGTASGSNEQFF | TGTGCCAGTACCGGAACGGCTAGCGGGAGCAATGAGCAGTTCTTC
NA | TRBJ2-7 | TRBV7-8 | NA | CASSLALASEQYF | TGTGCCAGCAGCTTAGCTTTAGCCAGCGAGCAGTACTTC
NA | TRBJ1-1 | TRBV21-1 | NA | CASSTSNTIRTEAFF | TGTGCCAGCAGTACCAGTAACACAATTCGCACTGAAGCTTTCTTT